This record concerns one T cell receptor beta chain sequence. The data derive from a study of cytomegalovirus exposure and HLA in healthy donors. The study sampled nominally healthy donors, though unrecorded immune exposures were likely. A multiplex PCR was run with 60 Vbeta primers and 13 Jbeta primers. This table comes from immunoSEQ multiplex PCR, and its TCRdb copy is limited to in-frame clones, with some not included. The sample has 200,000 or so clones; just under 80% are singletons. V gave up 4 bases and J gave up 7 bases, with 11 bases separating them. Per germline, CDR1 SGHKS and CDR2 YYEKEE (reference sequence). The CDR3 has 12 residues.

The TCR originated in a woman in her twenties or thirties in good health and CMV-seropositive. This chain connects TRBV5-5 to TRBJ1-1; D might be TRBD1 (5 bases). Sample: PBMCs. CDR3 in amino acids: CASSGGRDEAFF. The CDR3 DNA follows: TGTGCCAGCAGCGGGGGGAGGGATGAAGCTTTCTTT. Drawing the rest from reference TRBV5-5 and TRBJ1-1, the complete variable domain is DAGVTQSPTHLIKTRGQQVTLRCSPISGHKSVSWYQQVLGQGPQFIFQYYEKEERGRGNFPDRFSARQFPNYSSELNVNALLLGDSALYLCASSGGRDEAFFGQGTRLTVV.